The present entry profiles one T cell receptor (beta chain) with its context. Its target is not known. Peripheral blood genomic DNA, not sorted cells or RNA, was the template. TRB rearrangements spanning V, D and J were amplified using mixed TRB-A/B primers. TCRdb reprocessed the multiplex PCR reads via MiXCR and lists one record per CDR3 protein. The sample records about 13,000 distinct CDR3 sequences, around 25% being singletons. This entry comes from a study of T cell repertoires in aging, cancer and after chemotherapy. Study information: Over several months to years, re-sampled healthy donor repertoires clearly shared clones. Study conclusions and caveats: Age-matched healthy donors had significantly more diverse, less clonal blood TCR repertoires than untreated cancer patients.

Germline V gene sequence: CDR1 GTSNPN, CDR2 SVGIG (reference sequence). This CDR3 contains 13 residues. The V gene lost 4 bases and the J gene lost 0 bases, with 9 bases spanning the gap. The chain is built from TRBV30 and TRBJ1-1, with a weak D call TRBD1 (5 bases). The sequence derives from a human donor in good health. Input material: blood. CDR3 nucleotide sequence: TGTGCCTGGATTCGGGGCCTGAACACTGAAGCTTTCTTT. This gives the protein CAWIRGLNTEAFF.